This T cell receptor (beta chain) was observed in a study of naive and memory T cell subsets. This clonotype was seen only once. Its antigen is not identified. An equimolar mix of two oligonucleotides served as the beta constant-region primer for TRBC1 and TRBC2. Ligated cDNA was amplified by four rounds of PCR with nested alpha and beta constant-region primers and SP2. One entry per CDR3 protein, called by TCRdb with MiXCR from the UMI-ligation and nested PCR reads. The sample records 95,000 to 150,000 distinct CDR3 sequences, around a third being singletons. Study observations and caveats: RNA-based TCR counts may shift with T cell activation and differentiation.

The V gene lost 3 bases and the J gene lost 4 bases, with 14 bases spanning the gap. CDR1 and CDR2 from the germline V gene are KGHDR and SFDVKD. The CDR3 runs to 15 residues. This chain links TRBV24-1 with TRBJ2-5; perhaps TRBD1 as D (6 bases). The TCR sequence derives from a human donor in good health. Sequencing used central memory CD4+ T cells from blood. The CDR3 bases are TGTGCCACCAGTGATCGGAAACAGGGTCCAGAGACCCAGTACTTC. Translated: CATSDRKQGPETQYF.